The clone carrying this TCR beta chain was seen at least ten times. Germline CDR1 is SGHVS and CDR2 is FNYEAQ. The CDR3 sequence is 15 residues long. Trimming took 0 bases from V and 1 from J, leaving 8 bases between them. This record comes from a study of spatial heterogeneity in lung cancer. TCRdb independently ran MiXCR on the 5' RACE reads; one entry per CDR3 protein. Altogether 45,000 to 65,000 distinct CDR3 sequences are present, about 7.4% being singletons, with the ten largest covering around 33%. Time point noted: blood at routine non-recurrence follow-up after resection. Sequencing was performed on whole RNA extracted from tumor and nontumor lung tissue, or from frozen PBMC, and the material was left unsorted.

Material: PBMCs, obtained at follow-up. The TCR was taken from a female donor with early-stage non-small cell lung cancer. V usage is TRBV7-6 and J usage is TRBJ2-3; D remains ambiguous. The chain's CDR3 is CASSLALGRTDTQYF. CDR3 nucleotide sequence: TGTGCCAGCAGCTTAGCGCTAGGCCGCACAGATACGCAGTATTTT.